Here is one T cell receptor (beta chain) with its context. These data are taken from a study of blood T cell repertoires in COVID-19. Study summary: There were acute and convalescent COVID-19 samples, and they came from the United States, Italy and Spain. From T cells, B-cell-depleted T cells, or PBMCs came the material, which was cDNA or gDNA.

Authors' methods: Nucleated cell counts were estimated from reference gene primer amplification. The protocol was immunoSEQ multiplex PCR, while the TCRdb copy is restricted to in-frame clones and leaves out a portion. That table supplies the V and J calls and clone size; D and trimming were determined from the DNA. The table has over 130,000 clones, about 80% seen once; the top ten hold approximately 4%. The CDR3 loop spans 13 amino acids. V lost 6 bases, J lost 2 bases, and 10 bases lay in between. CDR1 is MNHEY, CDR2 SMNVEV, per germline (reference sequence). Sequencing used peripheral blood. This clonotype was sampled from a woman aged 60-75 years with acute or convalescent COVID-19. V and J are TRBV27 and TRBJ1-2, with D perhaps matching TRBD1 (5 bases). The CDR3 protein is CASSQDKNYGYTF. CDR3 nucleotides: TGTGCCAGCAGCCAGGACAAGAACTATGGCTACACCTTC.